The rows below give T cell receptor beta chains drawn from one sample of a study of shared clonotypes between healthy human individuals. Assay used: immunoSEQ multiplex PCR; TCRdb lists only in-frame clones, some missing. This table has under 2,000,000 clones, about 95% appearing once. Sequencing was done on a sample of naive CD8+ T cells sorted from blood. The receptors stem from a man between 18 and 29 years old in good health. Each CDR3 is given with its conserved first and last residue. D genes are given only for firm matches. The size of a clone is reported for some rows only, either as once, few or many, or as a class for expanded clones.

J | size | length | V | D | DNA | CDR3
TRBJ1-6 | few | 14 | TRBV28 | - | TGTGCCAGCAGTTTAGGGCCGGATAATTCACCCCTCCACTTT | CASSLGPDNSPLHF
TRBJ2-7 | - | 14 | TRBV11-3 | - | TGTGCCAGCAGCCCTCGGGACAATCCCTACGAGCAGTACTTC | CASSPRDNPYEQYF
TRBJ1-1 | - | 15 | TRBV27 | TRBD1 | TGTGCCAGCAGTAACATCGGGACAGGGAACACTGAAGCTTTCTTT | CASSNIGTGNTEAFF
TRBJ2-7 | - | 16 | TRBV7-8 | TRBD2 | TGTGCCAGCAGCTTAGGGGCGCTAGCGGGAGTGGGCGAGCAGTACTTC | CASSLGALAGVGEQYF
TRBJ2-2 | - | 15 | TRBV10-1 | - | TGCGCCAGCAGTAGGGACCCCGGCTCTTCCGGGGAGCTGTTTTTT | CASSRDPGSSGELFF
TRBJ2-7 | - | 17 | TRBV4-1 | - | TGCGCCAGCAGCCAAGATTCGGAGGTAGGTTCCACCTACGAGCAGTACTTC | CASSQDSEVGSTYEQYF
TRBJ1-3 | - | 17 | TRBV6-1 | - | TGTGCCAGCAGTGAACCCAGGACAGCTGAGTCTGGAAACACCATATATTTT | CASSEPRTAESGNTIYF
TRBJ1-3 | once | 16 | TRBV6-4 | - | TGTGCCAGCAGCCAGCAAAGGGGAGACTCTGGAAACACCATATATTTT | CASSQQRGDSGNTIYF
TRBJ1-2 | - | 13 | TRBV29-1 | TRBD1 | TGCAGCGTCAAGGGACAGGTCCCAAATGGCTACACCTTC | CSVKGQVPNGYTF
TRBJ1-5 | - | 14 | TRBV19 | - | TGTGCCAGTAGTATAGTCTTGGGGAATCAGCCCCAGCATTTT | CASSIVLGNQPQHF
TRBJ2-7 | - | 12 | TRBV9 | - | TGTGCCAGCAGTGGGGATGGAGCCGAGCAGTACTTC | CASSGDGAEQYF
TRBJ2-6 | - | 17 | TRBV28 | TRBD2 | TGTGCCAGCAGTATGGGGGGAGGGTACTCTGGGGCCAACGTCCTGACTTTC | CASSMGGGYSGANVLTF
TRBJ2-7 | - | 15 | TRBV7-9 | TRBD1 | TGTGCCAGCAGCTCTACCGACAGGGACCCCTACGAGCAGTACTTC | CASSSTDRDPYEQYF
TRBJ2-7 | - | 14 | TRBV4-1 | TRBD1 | TGCGCCAGCAGCCAAGGGGACAGGGATACCGAGCAGTACTTC | CASSQGDRDTEQYF